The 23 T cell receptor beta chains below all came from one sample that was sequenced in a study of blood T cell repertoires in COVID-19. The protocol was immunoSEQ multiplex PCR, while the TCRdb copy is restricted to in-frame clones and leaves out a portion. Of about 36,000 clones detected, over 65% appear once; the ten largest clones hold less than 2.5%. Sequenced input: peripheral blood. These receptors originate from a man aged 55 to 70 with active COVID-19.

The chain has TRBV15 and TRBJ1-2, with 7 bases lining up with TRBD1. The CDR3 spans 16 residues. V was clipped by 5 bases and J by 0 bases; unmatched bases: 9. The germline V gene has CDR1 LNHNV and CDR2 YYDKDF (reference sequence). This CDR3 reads CATSPLGQGANYGYTF. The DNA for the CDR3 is TGTGCCACCAGCCCCCTGGGGCAGGGGGCTAACTATGGCTACACCTTC.

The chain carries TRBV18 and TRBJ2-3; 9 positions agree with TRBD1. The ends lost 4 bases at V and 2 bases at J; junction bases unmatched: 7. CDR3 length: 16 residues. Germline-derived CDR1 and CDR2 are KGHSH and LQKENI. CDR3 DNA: TGTGCCAGCTCACTCCCACAGGGGGCGGCCACAGATACGCAGTATTTT. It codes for CASSLPQGAATDTQYF.

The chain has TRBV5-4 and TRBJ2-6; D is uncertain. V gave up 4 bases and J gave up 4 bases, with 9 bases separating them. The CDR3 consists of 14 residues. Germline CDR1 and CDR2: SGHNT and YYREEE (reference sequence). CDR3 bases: TGTGCCAGCAGCCCCGATGCGGGGGCCAACGTCCTGACTTTC. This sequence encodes CASSPDAGANVLTF.

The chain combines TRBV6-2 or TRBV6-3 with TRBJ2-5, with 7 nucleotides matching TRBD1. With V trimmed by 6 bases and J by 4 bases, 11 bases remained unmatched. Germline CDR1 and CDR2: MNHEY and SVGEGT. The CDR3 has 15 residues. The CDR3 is CASSSNDRVGETQYF. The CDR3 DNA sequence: TGTGCCAGCAGCTCTAACGACAGGGTTGGAGAGACCCAGTACTTC.

CDR3 sequence (DNA): TGCGCCAGCAGCTTGGAGGGGGCGACCTATAATTCACCCCTCCACTTT. It is translated as CASSLEGATYNSPLHF. This chain connects TRBV5-1 to TRBJ1-6; TRBD1 aligns across 7 bases. The CDR3 is made up of 16 amino acids. V trimming: 0 bases; J trimming: 2 bases; junction bases outside the gene matches: 2. Germline assignment: CDR1 SGHRS and CDR2 YFSETQ.

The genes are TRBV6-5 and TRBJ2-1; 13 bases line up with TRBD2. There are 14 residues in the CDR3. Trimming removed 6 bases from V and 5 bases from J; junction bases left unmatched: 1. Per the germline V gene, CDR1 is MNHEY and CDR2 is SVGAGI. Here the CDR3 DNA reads TGTGCCAGCAGAGGGACTAGCGGGAACAATGAGCAGTTCTTC. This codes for CASRGTSGNNEQFF.

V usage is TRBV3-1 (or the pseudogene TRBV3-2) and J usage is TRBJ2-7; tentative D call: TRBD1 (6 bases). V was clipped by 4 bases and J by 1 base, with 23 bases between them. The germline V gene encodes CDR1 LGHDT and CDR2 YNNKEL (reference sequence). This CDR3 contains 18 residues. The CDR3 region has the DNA TGTGCCAGCAGCCCAGCCGGTGTGAGAGCAGGACAGTCCTACGAGCAGTACTTC. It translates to CASSPAGVRAGQSYEQYF.

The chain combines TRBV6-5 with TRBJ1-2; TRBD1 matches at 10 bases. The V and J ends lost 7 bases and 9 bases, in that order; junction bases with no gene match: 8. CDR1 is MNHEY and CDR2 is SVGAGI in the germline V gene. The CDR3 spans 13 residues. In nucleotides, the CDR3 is TGTGCCAGCACTAGTCGGGACAGGGGTAGCTACACCTTC. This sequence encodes CASTSRDRGSYTF.

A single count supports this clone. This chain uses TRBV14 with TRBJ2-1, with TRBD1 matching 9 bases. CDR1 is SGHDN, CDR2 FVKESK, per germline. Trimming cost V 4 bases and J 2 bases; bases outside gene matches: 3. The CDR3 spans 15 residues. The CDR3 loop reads CASSLRDRAYNEQFF. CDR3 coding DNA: TGTGCCAGCAGCCTCCGGGACAGGGCCTACAATGAGCAGTTCTTC.

CDR3 protein: CASSYSTAGVNTEAFF. CDR3 bases: TGTGCCAGCAGTTACTCGACTGCAGGGGTGAACACTGAAGCTTTCTTT. The chain employs TRBV6-5 and TRBJ1-1; TRBD1 is a possible D gene (6 bases). This CDR3 spans 16 amino acids. Germline V gives CDR1 MNHEY, CDR2 SVGAGI. V dropped 0 bases and J dropped 0 bases, with 11 bases sitting between them.

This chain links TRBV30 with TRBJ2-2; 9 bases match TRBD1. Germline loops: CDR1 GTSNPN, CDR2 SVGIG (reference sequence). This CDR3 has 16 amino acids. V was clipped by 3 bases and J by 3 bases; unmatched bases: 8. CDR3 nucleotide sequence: TGTGCCTGGAGCCTCCCAGACAGGGGGTACACCGGGGAGCTGTTTTTT. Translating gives CAWSLPDRGYTGELFF.

CDR3: CASSQEEGRGFLEAFF. Written as DNA, the CDR3 is TGCGCCAGCAGCCAAGAGGAGGGGAGGGGTTTCTTAGAAGCTTTCTTT. This chain joins TRBV4-3 and TRBJ1-1; D possibly corresponds to TRBD1 (5 bases). This CDR3 is built from 16 residues. Trimming shortened V by 0 bases and J by 8 bases, and 19 bases separated the two germline ends. In germline, CDR1 is LGHNA, CDR2 YSLEER.

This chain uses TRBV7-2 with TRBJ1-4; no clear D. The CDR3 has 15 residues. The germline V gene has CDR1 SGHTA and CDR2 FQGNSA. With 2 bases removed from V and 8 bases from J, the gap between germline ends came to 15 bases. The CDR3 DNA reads TGTGCCAGCAGCTTAACGGGGAGCCGAAGGGAAAAACTGTTTTTT. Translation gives CASSLTGSRREKLFF.

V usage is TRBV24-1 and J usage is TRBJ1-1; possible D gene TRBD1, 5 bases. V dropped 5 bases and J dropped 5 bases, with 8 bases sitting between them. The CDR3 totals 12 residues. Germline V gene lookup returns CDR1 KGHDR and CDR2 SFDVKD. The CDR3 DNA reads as TGTGCCACCAGTGGCCCAGGGACTGAAGCTTTCTTT. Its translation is CATSGPGTEAFF.

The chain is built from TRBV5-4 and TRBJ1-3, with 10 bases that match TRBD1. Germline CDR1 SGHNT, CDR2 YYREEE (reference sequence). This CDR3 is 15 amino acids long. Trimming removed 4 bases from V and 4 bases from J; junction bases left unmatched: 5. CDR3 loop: CASSPTGGYGNTIYF. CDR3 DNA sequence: TGTGCCAGCAGCCCGACAGGGGGCTACGGAAACACCATATATTTT.

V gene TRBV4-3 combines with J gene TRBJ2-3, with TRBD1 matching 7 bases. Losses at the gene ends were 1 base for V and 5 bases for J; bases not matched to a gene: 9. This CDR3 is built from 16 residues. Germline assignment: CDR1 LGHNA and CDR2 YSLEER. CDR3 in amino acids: CASSQVGRGHGDTQYF. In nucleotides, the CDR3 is TGCGCCAGCAGCCAAGTGGGTAGGGGGCATGGAGATACGCAGTATTTT.

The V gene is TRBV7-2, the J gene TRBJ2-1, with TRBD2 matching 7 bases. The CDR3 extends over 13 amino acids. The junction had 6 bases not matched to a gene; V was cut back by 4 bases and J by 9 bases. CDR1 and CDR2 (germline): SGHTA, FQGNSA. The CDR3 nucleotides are TGTGCCAGCAGCTCCCGGCAGCGGGGTGAGCAGTTCTTC. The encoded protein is CASSSRQRGEQFF.

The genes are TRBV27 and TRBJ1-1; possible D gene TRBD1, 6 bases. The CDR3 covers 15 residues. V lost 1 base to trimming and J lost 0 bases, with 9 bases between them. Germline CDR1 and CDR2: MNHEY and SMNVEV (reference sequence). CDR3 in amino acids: CASSLYTGMNTEAFF. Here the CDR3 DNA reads TGTGCCAGCAGTTTATACACAGGGATGAACACTGAAGCTTTCTTT.

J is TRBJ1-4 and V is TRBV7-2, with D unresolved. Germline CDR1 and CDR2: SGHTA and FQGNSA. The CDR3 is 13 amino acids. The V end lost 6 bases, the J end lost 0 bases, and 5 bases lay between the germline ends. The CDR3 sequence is CASRETTNEKLFF. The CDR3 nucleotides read TGTGCCAGCAGAGAGACAACTAATGAAAAACTGTTTTTT. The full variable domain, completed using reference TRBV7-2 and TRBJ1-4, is GAGVSQSPSNKVTEKGKDVELRCDPISGHTALYWYRQSLGQGLEFLIYFQGNSAPDKSGLPSDRFSAERTGGSVSTLTIQRTQQEDSAVYLCASRETTNEKLFFGSGTQLSVL.

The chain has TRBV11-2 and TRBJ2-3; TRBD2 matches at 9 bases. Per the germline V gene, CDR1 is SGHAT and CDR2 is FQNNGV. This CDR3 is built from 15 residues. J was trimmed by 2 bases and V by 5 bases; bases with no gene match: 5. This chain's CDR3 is CASSPRLADTDTQYF. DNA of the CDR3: TGTGCCAGCAGCCCCCGACTAGCGGACACAGATACGCAGTATTTT.

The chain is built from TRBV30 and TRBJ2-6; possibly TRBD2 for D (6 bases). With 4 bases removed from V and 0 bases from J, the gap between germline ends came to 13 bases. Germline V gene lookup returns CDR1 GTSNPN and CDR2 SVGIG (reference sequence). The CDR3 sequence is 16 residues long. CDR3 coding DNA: TGTGCCTGGAATCCGGGACTGCCCTCTGGGGCCAACGTCCTGACTTTC. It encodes CAWNPGLPSGANVLTF.

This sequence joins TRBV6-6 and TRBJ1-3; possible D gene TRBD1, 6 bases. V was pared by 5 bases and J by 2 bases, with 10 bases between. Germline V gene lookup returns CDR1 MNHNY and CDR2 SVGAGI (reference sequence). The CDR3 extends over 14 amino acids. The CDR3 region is CASSITGTGNTIYF. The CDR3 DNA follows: TGTGCCAGCAGTATAACAGGGACTGGAAACACCATATATTTT.

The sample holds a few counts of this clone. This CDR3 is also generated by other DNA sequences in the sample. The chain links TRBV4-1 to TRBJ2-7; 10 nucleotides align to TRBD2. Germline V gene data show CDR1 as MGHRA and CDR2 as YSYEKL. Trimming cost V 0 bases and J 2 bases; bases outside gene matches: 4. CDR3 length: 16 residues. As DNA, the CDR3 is TGCGCCAGCAGCCAAGATCCTAGCGGGAGCGCCTACGAGCAGTACTTC. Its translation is CASSQDPSGSAYEQYF.